Each of the 20 T cell receptor beta chains below was sequenced from the same sample in a study of T cells in Graves' hyperthyroidism and ophthalmopathy. The CDR3 regions of TCR beta were amplified from RNA transcripts. Primed by the HTBI set, a first-round RT-PCR was run on the TCR CDR3. TCRdb fed the multiplex PCR reads into MiXCR, producing one record per CDR3 protein. The sample has some 270,000 distinct CDR3 sequences, approximately 15% seen once; the top ten hold 6.5% to 10%. Sequencing was done on a sample of blood. The receptor set was obtained from a woman aged 40 to 55 with Graves' hyperthyroidism.

The gene calls are TRBV2 and TRBJ1-2; TRBD1 aligns across 9 bases. CDR3 length equals 13 residues. The V and J ends lost 7 bases and 6 bases, in that order; junction bases with no gene match: 6. Germline values: CDR1 SNHLY, CDR2 FYNNEI. CDR3 amino acids: CASTTTGGHGYTF. The CDR3 nucleotides are TGTGCCAGCACCACGACAGGGGGTCATGGCTACACCTTC.

A remark on this clonotype: A much larger clone is a single base away; this may be a read error. The rearrangement uses TRBV20-1 and TRBJ2-2; 7 nucleotides match TRBD1. The last part of the DNA fits TRBJ1-1 better; the J call may be wrong. The CDR3 consists of 13 residues. CDR1 and CDR2 (germline): DFQATT, SNEGSKA (reference sequence). CDR3 sequence (DNA): TGCAGTGCTAGGAGAGGGGGCGACACTGGAGCTTTCTTT. Its translation: CSARRGGDTGAFF.

This clonotype was recorded many times. V is TRBV3-1 and J is TRBJ1-2, with D hard to call. The germline CDR1 and CDR2 sequences are LGHDT and YNNKEL (reference sequence). The V and J ends lost 1 base and 2 bases respectively, with 14 bases between them. The CDR3 covers 16 residues. The CDR3 DNA follows: TGTGCCAGCAGCCAAGCCCCTTCGACTGGAAACTATGGCTACACCTTC. Translating gives CASSQAPSTGNYGYTF.

This clonotype was recorded a few times. The chain couples TRBV5-4 to TRBJ2-2; D perhaps matches TRBD2 (6 bases). The CDR3 covers 15 residues. Germline V gene sequence: CDR1 SGHNT, CDR2 YYREEE (reference sequence). Trimming cost V 2 bases and J 3 bases, with 11 bases left between them. The DNA for the CDR3 is TGTGCCAGCAGCTTTAAGCGGGTTGACACCGGGGAGCTGTTTTTT. Its translation is CASSFKRVDTGELFF.

In its sample, this clonotype was seen a few times. The chain has TRBV7-9 and TRBJ1-5; tentative D call: TRBD1 (5 bases). Germline values: CDR1 SEHNR, CDR2 FQNEAQ (reference sequence). With 3 bases removed from V and 3 bases from J, the gap between germline ends came to 12 bases. This CDR3 has 15 residues. The CDR3 sequence is CASSLAGRNNQPQHF. DNA of the CDR3: TGTGCCAGCAGCTTGGCAGGGAGGAACAATCAGCCCCAGCATTTT.

This clonotype showed up just once. The chain uses TRBV14 and TRBJ2-2, with D unresolved. Germline CDR1 and CDR2: SGHDN and FVKESK. This CDR3 is built from 16 residues. V lost 2 bases and J lost 2, with 12 bases in between. CDR3 in DNA: TGTGCCAGCAGCCAACTGGGAACATTCAACACCGGGGAGCTGTTTTTT. It yields the protein CASSQLGTFNTGELFF. The full variable domain, rest sourced from reference TRBV14 and TRBJ2-2, is EAGVTQFPSHSVIEKGQTVTLRCDPISGHDNLYWYRRVMGKEIKFLLHFVKESKQDESGMPNNRFLAERTGGTYSTLKVQPAELEDSGVYFCASSQLGTFNTGELFFGEGSRLTVL.

This chain uses TRBV11-2 with TRBJ2-1; 7 nucleotides agree with TRBD2. V shed 2 bases, J shed 8 bases, and the junction held 6 bases outside the gene matches. The CDR3 length is 14 residues. CDR1 is SGHAT and CDR2 is FQNNGV in the germline V gene. The CDR3 protein is CASSLWGSGDEQFF. CDR3 bases: TGTGCCAGCAGCTTATGGGGGAGCGGGGATGAGCAGTTCTTC.

This clonotype was picked up many times. V and J are TRBV12-3 or TRBV12-4 and TRBJ2-1; D remains unclear. The V end lost 6 bases, the J end lost 13 bases, and 28 bases lay between the germline ends. CDR3 length: 16 residues. The CDR3 DNA follows: TGTGCCAGCAGGTCCAACCTAGGCTCCTCAGCCAAGCGACAGTTCTTC. Amino acid sequence: CASRSNLGSSAKRQFF.

Many counts were recorded for this clonotype. The chain has TRBV7-2 and TRBJ2-5, with D possibly matching TRBD1 (6 bases). The CDR3 consists of 15 residues. CDR1 and CDR2 from the germline V gene are SGHTA and FQGNSA. With 5 bases removed from V and 4 bases from J, the gap between germline ends came to 17 bases. CDR3 protein: CASSLTAGVGETQYF. Here the CDR3 DNA reads TGTGCCAGCAGCCTAACCGCAGGGGTCGGAGAGACCCAGTACTTC.

The CDR3 region is CASSSIGQGGEQYF. The CDR3 DNA reads as TGTGCCAGCAGTTCTATTGGACAGGGGGGCGAGCAGTACTTC. The chain recombines TRBV28 with TRBJ2-7, with 10 bases that match TRBD1. The trim removed 4 bases at V and 6 bases at J, leaving 6 bases unmatched. The germline gives CDR1 MDHEN, CDR2 SYDVKM. The CDR3 length is 14 residues.

This chain uses TRBV29-1 with TRBJ2-3; D ambiguous. The CDR3 length is 11 residues. Germline V gene data show CDR1 as SQVTM and CDR2 as ANQGSEA. Trimming removed 6 bases at V and 3 bases at J, with 7 bases between. The CDR3 DNA is TGCAGCGTCCCGGAGACAGATACGCAGTATTTT. Protein: CSVPETDTQYF.

This clonotype was picked up many times. The CDR3 here is CSARVGGSHNEQFF. The CDR3 coding sequence is TGCAGTGCTAGGGTGGGAGGGTCCCACAATGAGCAGTTCTTC. This chain connects TRBV20-1 to TRBJ2-1; 7 bases are shared with TRBD2. Germline V CDR1 and CDR2: DFQATT, SNEGSKA (reference sequence). The junction had 7 bases not matched to a gene; V was cut back by 3 bases and J by 5 bases. The CDR3 has 14 residues.

This clonotype was seen repeatedly, ten times or more. The genes are TRBV2 and TRBJ1-4; the D is unclear. From germline, CDR1 is SNHLY and CDR2 FYNNEI. The CDR3 is 16 amino acids. V dropped 4 bases and J dropped 0 bases, with 12 bases sitting between them. The CDR3 here is CASSVDIWATNEKLFF. CDR3 coding DNA: TGTGCCAGCAGTGTGGATATTTGGGCAACTAATGAAAAACTGTTTTTT.

This clonotype appeared a few times. This rearrangement joins TRBV7-9 to TRBJ2-6, with 14 bases identical to TRBD2. The CDR3 extends over 18 amino acids. The ends lost 5 bases at V and 4 bases at J; junction bases unmatched: 7. Germline loops: CDR1 SEHNR, CDR2 FQNEAQ (reference sequence). The CDR3, as DNA: TGTGCCAGCAGCCCAGGGACTAGCGGGAGAAGGGGGGCCAACGTCCTGACTTTC. Residues: CASSPGTSGRRGANVLTF.

In this sample, this clonotype turned up many times. The chain links TRBV2 to TRBJ2-3; TRBD2 agrees at 9 bases. V gave up 6 bases and J gave up 4 bases; unmatched junction bases: 8. The CDR3 is 15 residues long. Germline-derived CDR1 and CDR2 are SNHLY and FYNNEI. The CDR3 DNA sequence: TGTGCCAGCAGGCTAGCGGGATTACAATCAGATACGCAGTATTTT. Translated, it gives CASRLAGLQSDTQYF.

This rearrangement joins TRBV5-1 to TRBJ2-7, with no clear D. This CDR3 is built from 15 residues. The germline CDR1 and CDR2 sequences are SGHRS and YFSETQ. The V and J ends lost 0 bases and 0 bases respectively, with 10 bases between them. CDR3 DNA sequence: TGCGCCAGCAGCTTGGTTACAGAGAGCTCCTACGAGCAGTACTTC. Its translation: CASSLVTESSYEQYF.

This clonotype was counted between two and nine times. The V call is TRBV14, the J call TRBJ2-1, with D maybe TRBD1 (5 bases). In germline, CDR1 is SGHDN, CDR2 FVKESK. V was cut by 0 bases and J by 3 bases, with 15 bases left in between. There are 17 residues in the CDR3. In DNA, the CDR3 is TGTGCCAGCAGCCAAGATTTGGGGCCGTCCTACTACAATGAGCAGTTCTTC. Its translation: CASSQDLGPSYYNEQFF.

The rearrangement joins TRBV3-1 to TRBJ2-2; the match to TRBD1 covers 7 bases. Trimming at V came to 0 bases and at J to 6 bases, leaving 1 base not matched to a gene. The CDR3 totals 14 residues. CDR1 and CDR2 from the germline V gene are LGHDT and YNNKEL (reference sequence). The CDR3 sequence: CASSQDTGAGELFF. In DNA form, the CDR3 reads TGTGCCAGCAGCCAAGATACAGGGGCCGGGGAGCTGTTTTTT.

This clonotype has a handful of counts. The gene calls are TRBV6-2 or TRBV6-3 and TRBJ2-1; 9 bases are shared with TRBD2. Germline-derived CDR1 and CDR2 are MNHEY and SVGEGT. J gave up 7 bases and V 2 bases, and 9 bases lay outside the gene matches. CDR3 length equals 16 residues. CDR3 sequence: CASSYGGGGGTNEQFF. The CDR3 nucleotides are TGTGCCAGCAGTTACGGCGGCGGGGGGGGGACGAATGAGCAGTTCTTC.

The chain has TRBV5-5 and TRBJ2-1, with 7 bases fitting TRBD2. Germline CDR1 and CDR2: SGHKS and YYEKEE (reference sequence). The CDR3 has 20 residues. Losses at the gene ends were 4 bases for V and 0 bases for J; bases not matched to a gene: 19. The DNA for the CDR3 is TGTGCCAGCAGCCTGCCCCTAAAGCGGGACCGTCTGCGCTCCTACAATGAGCAGTTCTTC. Translating it yields CASSLPLKRDRLRSYNEQFF. The full variable domain, its missing parts supplied by reference TRBV5-5 and TRBJ2-1, is DAGVTQSPTHLIKTRGQQVTLRCSPISGHKSVSWYQQVLGQGPQFIFQYYEKEERGRGNFPDRFSARQFPNYSSELNVNALLLGDSALYLCASSLPLKRDRLRSYNEQFFGPGTRLTVL.